A single sample gave rise to the 14 T cell receptor beta chains below, sequenced in a study of T-cell reconstitution after alpha-beta-depleted transplantation in children. Unique molecular identifiers featured in how the TCRbeta library was prepared. One entry per CDR3 protein, called by TCRdb with MiXCR from the PCR reads. The sample has some 840,000 distinct CDR3 sequences; around 15% are singletons. The sample consisted of PBMCs, mostly from graft donor cells, taken 360 days after TCRalphabeta/CD19-depleted stem cell transplant. The origin of the receptors is a male patient younger than 18 who had a stem cell transplant for acute lymphoblastic leukemia, so the T cells may come from the graft donor.

This clonotype was seen more than once but under ten times. This chain connects TRBV29-1 to TRBJ2-1, with D possibly TRBD1 on 6 matching bases. CDR1 and CDR2 from the germline V gene are SQVTM and ANQGSEA. Trimming removed 6 bases from V and 2 bases from J, with 14 bases in between. CDR3 length: 14 amino acids. CDR3 nucleotide sequence: TGCAGCGTCCACCGGGACAACGCCTACAATGAGCAGTTCTTC. Protein: CSVHRDNAYNEQFF.

This clonotype came up a few times. This rearrangement joins TRBV19 to TRBJ2-2; the match to TRBD1 covers 7 bases. This CDR3 is 13 amino acids long. CDR1 LNHDA and CDR2 SQIVND come from the germline V gene (reference sequence). After removal of 9 bases from V and 5 bases from J, the junction contained 6 bases not matched to a gene. CDR3 DNA sequence: TGTGCCAGCAAGACAGGGATGACCGGGGAGCTGTTTTTT. This codes for CASKTGMTGELFF.

The rearrangement links TRBV20-1 to TRBJ2-7, with TRBD1 identical over 7 bases. This CDR3 region has 13 residues. V shed 5 bases, J shed 6 bases, and the junction held 10 bases outside the gene matches. The germline V gene encodes CDR1 DFQATT and CDR2 SNEGSKA (reference sequence). As DNA, the CDR3 is TGCAGTGCTCCCACCTCTAACAGGGGCGAGCAGTACTTC. This codes for CSAPTSNRGEQYF.

This clonotype occurred once. The chain recombines TRBV9 with TRBJ2-5; D gene unclear. The germline gives CDR1 SGDLS, CDR2 YYNGEE. This CDR3 is built from 13 residues. V lost 1 base and J 5 bases, leaving 9 bases between the germline ends. CDR3 nucleotide sequence: TGTGCCAGCAGCGTAAGCTCCCGCGAGACCCAGTACTTC. Translated, it gives CASSVSSRETQYF.

The chain carries TRBV5-1 and TRBJ1-6, with a possible D match to TRBD1 (5 bases). Germline V gene data show CDR1 as SGHRS and CDR2 as YFSETQ. The CDR3 extends over 13 amino acids. Trimming pared 6 bases from V and 11 bases from J, leaving 15 bases between. The CDR3 DNA is TGCGCCAGCACCTCCGACAGTTTACCACCCCTCCACTTT. Encoded protein: CASTSDSLPPLHF.

The chain employs TRBV3-1 and TRBJ2-5; 12 bases fit TRBD2. Germline CDR1 LGHDT, CDR2 YNNKEL (reference sequence). CDR3 length: 17 amino acids. The junction had 7 bases not matched to a gene; V was cut back by 0 bases and J by 5 bases. CDR3 sequence: CASSQETSGRRQETQYF. For the CDR3, the DNA is TGTGCCAGCAGCCAAGAGACTAGCGGGAGAAGGCAGGAGACCCAGTACTTC.

V gene TRBV9 combines with J gene TRBJ2-1; 9 nucleotides agree with TRBD2. Germline V gene lookup returns CDR1 SGDLS and CDR2 YYNGEE. J was trimmed by 7 bases and V by 6 bases; bases with no gene match: 8. CDR3 size: 14 residues. In DNA, the CDR3 is TGTGCCAGCACGGTCGCGGGAGGGTTAAATGAGCAGTTCTTC. This sequence encodes CASTVAGGLNEQFF.

V gene TRBV27 combines with J gene TRBJ2-7; tentatively, D is TRBD1 (5 bases). The germline V and J ends were trimmed by 7 bases and 2 bases, with 15 bases remaining between them. The CDR3 length is 14 residues. CDR1 and CDR2 from the germline V gene are MNHEY and SMNVEV (reference sequence). The CDR3 loop reads CASTKSRTTYEQYF. Here the CDR3 DNA reads TGTGCCAGCACCAAAAGCAGGACAACCTACGAGCAGTACTTC.

The chain carries TRBV7-6 and TRBJ2-3, with 9 bases that match TRBD2. The CDR3 has 16 residues. Germline V gene sequence: CDR1 SGHVS, CDR2 FNYEAQ. After removal of 5 bases from V and 6 bases from J, the junction contained 12 bases not matched to a gene. CDR3 sequence reads: CASSHPLAGRGDTQYF. Here the CDR3 DNA reads TGTGCCAGCAGCCACCCCCTAGCGGGACGCGGGGATACGCAGTATTTT.

This clonotype was counted at least ten times. The CDR3 DNA reads as TGCGCCAGCAGCTTAGGGACGGGACTAGCGACGATCACAGATACGCAGTATTTT. The encoded protein is CASSLGTGLATITDTQYF. This sequence joins TRBV5-1 and TRBJ2-3, with 10 bases matching TRBD2. This CDR3 has 18 amino acids. The germline V gene has CDR1 SGHRS and CDR2 YFSETQ. V lost 2 bases, J lost 2 bases, and 11 bases stayed unmatched.

The chain has TRBV12-3 or TRBV12-4 and TRBJ2-1; D is perhaps TRBD2 (5 bases). The CDR3 contains 14 residues. V was clipped by 5 bases and J by 1 base, with 9 bases between them. CDR3 protein: CASSRAVSYNEQFF. CDR3 sequence (DNA): TGTGCCAGCAGTCGAGCGGTATCCTACAATGAGCAGTTCTTC.

The rearrangement links TRBV30 to TRBJ1-5; D might be TRBD1 (6 bases). The CDR3 runs to 13 residues. The germline V and J ends were trimmed by 2 bases and 6 bases, with 11 bases remaining between them. Germline CDR1 and CDR2: GTSNPN and SVGIG (reference sequence). The CDR3 is CAWSSGAFQPQHF. The CDR3, as DNA: TGTGCCTGGAGTTCAGGGGCGTTTCAGCCCCAGCATTTT.

The V call is TRBV18, the J call TRBJ2-7, with 8 bases lining up with TRBD2. This CDR3 has 15 amino acids. Looked up from germline, CDR1 is KGHSH and CDR2 is LQKENI. The junction had 8 bases not matched to a gene; V was cut back by 3 bases and J by 4 bases. CDR3 in DNA: TGTGCCAGCTCACCGACTCCTAGCGGGCCTTACGAGCAGTACTTC. It codes for CASSPTPSGPYEQYF.

The chain couples TRBV12-3 or TRBV12-4 to TRBJ2-1; 13 positions agree with TRBD2. J was trimmed by 0 bases and V by 2 bases; bases with no gene match: 4. The CDR3 has 18 amino acids. CDR3 region: CASSLQLAGGSSYNEQFF. The CDR3 nucleotides read TGTGCCAGCAGTTTACAACTAGCGGGAGGGAGCTCCTACAATGAGCAGTTCTTC.